This T cell receptor beta chain was retrieved from a study of blood T cell repertoires in COVID-19. TCRdb's table, derived via immunoSEQ multiplex PCR, lists solely in-frame clones and lacks some. Here the sample spans about half a million clones, around 85% being singletons. The CDR3 extends over 13 amino acids. J was trimmed by 3 bases and V by 4 bases; bases with no gene match: 6. Looked up from germline, CDR1 is GTSNPN and CDR2 is SVGIG (reference sequence). The receptor's source is a human donor in a cohort sampled during active COVID-19. V usage is TRBV30 and J usage is TRBJ2-7; 7 bases are shared with TRBD1. Sample: peripheral blood. CDR3 bases: TGTGCCTGGACCAGGGACAGAGGCTACGAGCAGTACTTC. Its translation: CAWTRDRGYEQYF. The entire variable domain, with the rest obtained from reference TRBV30 and TRBJ2-7, is as follows: SQTIHQWPATLVQPVGSPLSLECTVEGTSNPNLYWYRQAAGRGLQLLFYSVGIGQISSEVPQNLSASRPQDRQFILSSKKLLLSDSGFYLCAWTRDRGYEQYFGPGTRLTVT.